A single T cell receptor beta chain is shown here with its context. Its binding antigen is unknown. The record has no base qualities; no much larger clone is one base away. Genomic DNA was isolated using the Qiagen DNeasy kit from unsorted PBMCs as well as from negatively selected CD4+ and CD8+ fractions. TCR beta CDR3 regions were amplified by immunoSEQ multiplex PCR using primers annealing to V and J segments. A synthetic immune receptor repertoire was used to minimize amplification bias, and any residual bias was removed computationally once sequencing was done. The paper's processing steps were these. Repertoire diversity was quantified as the Shannon entropy index using custom Python scripts. The unsorted, CD4+ and CD8+ repertoires were each analyzed separately, with the exception of combined analyses, where CD4+ and CD8+ sequences were merged in silico. Clonal expansion was defined as a frequency increase of at least 2-fold after treatment compared with C1D1, and clones undetected at baseline were assigned a pseudocount of 0.5. Clones with 0 or 1 copy at C1D1 were classified as singleton clones, and clones with 2 or more copies were classified as non-singleton clones. By matching protein sequences in sorted samples from the same patient, clones expanded in unsorted samples were annotated as CD4+, CD8+ or unknown. Wilcoxon tests on paired samples were used to test diversity changes from C1D1 to C4D1. In TCRdb, the immuneACCESS table is reduced to in-frame sequences with V and J assigned. These tables do not hold every clone; where another copy was compared, an unresolved V gene accounts for under half, and the others remain unexplained. That table is the source of V, J and clone size, and D and trimming were worked out from the DNA. For this sample the table gives some 93,000 clones, of which around 90% were detected only once. The top ten hold 2.5% to 3.5% of the sample.

This entry belongs to a study of PD-1 blockade in classical Hodgkin lymphoma (dated by TCRdb to 2019 to 2021). Some background on the complete study: Nivolumab dosing was 3 mg/kg intravenously every 2 weeks, continuing until either disease progression or unacceptable toxicity. A peripheral blood immune signature of response to PD-1 blockade in classical Hodgkin lymphoma was defined using TCR beta sequencing and CyTOF. Paper-wide results and their limitations: Baseline TCR diversity was reported as lower in newly diagnosed patients than in healthy donors, and lower still in relapsed/refractory patients. Trial patients with a complete response had baseline diversity similar to that of newly diagnosed patients, while partial responders and progressors had significantly lower diversity. Lower diversity was observed in patients in whom nivolumab was started less than 1 year after ASCT, and these patients were excluded from later analyses so that confounding by immune reconstitution would be avoided. The study was restricted to a single clinical trial cohort, and the causes of repertoire differences, possibly disease activity or prior therapy, were left undefined. By C4D1, a significant rise was seen in CD4+ TCR diversity but not in CD8+ TCR diversity (p=0.0027 vs p=0.16), and the rise was most apparent among complete responders (p=0.02).

The CDR3 contains 16 residues, cysteine and phenylalanine counted. Kept here is only the CDR3 DNA, which spans 48 bases and is read in frame from base 1. From the germline V gene, CDR1 is MNHEY and CDR2 is SVGAGI. V was cut back by 4 bases and J by 0 bases, leaving a gap of 15 bases between them. The time point label of this sample denotes: cycle 1 day 1 (C1D1), immediately before nivolumab initiation. All trial patients had relapsed after autologous stem cell transplantation, with cohorts A, B and C differing in prior brentuximab vedotin exposure. The trial cohort included 50 to 60 patients with relapsed/refractory classical Hodgkin lymphoma, and each patient had a best overall response of complete response, partial response or progressive disease. Single-agent nivolumab was administered to trial patients in the multi-cohort phase II CheckMate 205 trial. Best overall response was determined by an independent review committee according to the 2007 International Working Group response criteria. Trial PBMCs were collected immediately before nivolumab initiation (C1D1) and during therapy at cycle 2 day 1 and cycle 4 day 1. Peripheral blood was collected in 8 mL Vacutainer Cell Preparation Tubes, from which PBMCs were isolated by centrifugation and then cryopreserved.

The specimen comprised peripheral blood mononuclear cells (PBMCs), sampled at baseline. The chain uses TRBV6-5 and TRBJ2-5; the D gene assignment is perhaps TRBD1 or TRBD2, with each matching 5 bases. The clonotype was recovered from a human donor with classical Hodgkin lymphoma. The CDR3: CASSSGRTMYQETQYF. The DNA sequence is given as TGTGCCAGCAGTTCGGGACGTACAATGTACCAAGAGACCCAGTACTTC.